The rows below give T cell receptor beta chains drawn from one sample of a study of blood T cell repertoires in COVID-19. Measured with immunoSEQ multiplex PCR; TCRdb has only the in-frame clones, and not every one. The sample consists of around 220,000 clones, around 82% of them appearing once. Sequencing input: peripheral blood. These receptors all stem from a woman older than 75 with active or convalescent COVID-19. Both conserved end residues are part of each CDR3. The D gene is left open where the match is weak. Clone size is not always given. Where it is, it says once, few, many or a class for expanded clones.

j_call clone_size v_call d_call cdr3_nt cdr3_aa
TRBJ1-1 . TRBV3-1/TRBV3-2 . TGTGCCAGCAGCTCCCGGACGGGGAGCACTGAAGCTTTCTTT CASSSRTGSTEAFF
TRBJ1-4 . TRBV27 . TGTGCCAGCAGTTCACAGGGTGGGTCCGAAAAACTGTTTTTT CASSSQGGSEKLFF
TRBJ2-3 . TRBV4-2 TRBD2 TGTGCCAGCAGCCAAACACCAACTAGCGGGGACACAGATACGCAGTATTTT CASSQTPTSGDTDTQYF
TRBJ2-1 . TRBV4-1 TRBD2 TGCGCCAGCAGCCAACTAGCGGGACCCACCTACAATGAGCAGTTCTTC CASSQLAGPTYNEQFF
TRBJ1-6 . TRBV5-6 . TGTGCCAGCAGCCTGATAGTCGATTTCTATAATTCACCCCTCCACTTT CASSLIVDFYNSPLHF
TRBJ2-5 . TRBV3-1/TRBV3-2 TRBD2 TGTGCCAGCAGCCACCTAGGGCTAGCGGGGGAACAAGAGACCCAGTACTTC CASSHLGLAGEQETQYF
TRBJ2-3 . TRBV5-1 TRBD2 TGCGCCAGCAGCTTGCCCAGCGGGAGCTCAGATACGCAGTATTTT CASSLPSGSSDTQYF
TRBJ1-5 . TRBV24-1 . TGTGCCACCAGTGACCCCACAGGGCATCAGCCCCAGCATTTT CATSDPTGHQPQHF
TRBJ1-4 . TRBV5-4 . TGTGCCAGCAGCCGCCACCCCGGGGGTTTGTTGGGCGAAAAACTGTTTTTT CASSRHPGGLLGEKLFF
TRBJ2-7 . TRBV10-3 TRBD2 TGTGCCATCAGTGACGGGACTAGCTACGAGCAGTACTTC CAISDGTSYEQYF
TRBJ1-2 . TRBV5-4 . TGTGCCAGCAGCCCTGGGGGGGCAAGCTATGGCTACACCTTC CASSPGGASYGYTF
TRBJ2-7 few TRBV27 . TGTGCCAGCAGTTTTCGGACTGCAACCTACGAGCAGTACTTC CASSFRTATYEQYF
TRBJ2-2 . TRBV5-1 . TGCGCCAGCAGCTTTGGGGACTGGAACACCGGGGAGCTGTTTTTT CASSFGDWNTGELFF
TRBJ2-6 few TRBV5-1 TRBD1 TGCGCCAGCAGCTTGAGACAGGGGTTCTCTGGGGCCAACGTCCTGACTTTC CASSLRQGFSGANVLTF
TRBJ2-5 . TRBV7-2 . TGTGCCAGCAGCTTAGCCCCTCTGTACCAAGAGACCCAGTACTTC CASSLAPLYQETQYF
TRBJ1-5 . TRBV7-9 . TGTGCCAGCAGCTTTGCAGGGGCCCACAATCAGCCCCAGCATTTT CASSFAGAHNQPQHF
TRBJ2-3 few TRBV7-8 TRBD2 TGTGCCATAGCGGGGGGACCTCATGATACGCAGTATTTT CAIAGGPHDTQYF
TRBJ1-4 few TRBV5-4 . TGTGCCAGCAGCTTGGGAAAGTTCAGGGAGGAGGAAAAACTGTTTTTT CASSLGKFREEEKLFF
TRBJ1-2 few TRBV20-1 . TGCAGTGCTAGAGATCTTGATGGCTACACCTTC CSARDLDGYTF
TRBJ1-5 . TRBV30 . TGTGCCTGGAGTGTATCCTTTACCCGAGATCAGCCCCAGCATTTT CAWSVSFTRDQPQHF